Presented here are 10 T cell receptor beta chains from one specimen sequenced in a study of blood T cell repertoires in COVID-19. The method was immunoSEQ multiplex PCR; TCRdb's version includes in-frame clones alone and lacks a portion of them. In the table there are about 140,000 clones, approximately 78% of which are singletons. The specimen was PBMCs or T cells enriched from blood (not recorded which). The receptors shown here come from a woman aged 45-59 years who had recovered from COVID-19.

V and J are TRBV24-1 and TRBJ2-7; D ambiguous. Germline V gives CDR1 KGHDR, CDR2 SFDVKD. This CDR3 is built from 14 residues. V was trimmed by 3 bases and J by 5 bases, leaving 13 bases between them. In DNA, the CDR3 is TGTGCCACCAGTGATCCGAGACAACTGGACGAGCAGTACTTC. Protein product: CATSDPRQLDEQYF.

This chain connects TRBV19 to TRBJ1-5, with a tentative D call TRBD1 (5 bases). Germline V gene lookup returns CDR1 LNHDA and CDR2 SQIVND (reference sequence). With 3 bases removed from V and 0 bases from J, the gap between germline ends came to 12 bases. The CDR3 totals 16 residues. The CDR3 coding sequence is TGTGCCAGTAGTATCTGGGGCAGATATAGCAATCAGCCCCAGCATTTT. This translates into CASSIWGRYSNQPQHF.

Concerning this clone itself: One end of the junction varies from germline; a read error may be responsible. The chain has TRBV7-8 and TRBJ1-2, with D maybe TRBD1 (5 bases). The CDR3 covers 13 residues. The germline V gene has CDR1 SGHVS and CDR2 FQNEAQ. The CDR3 DNA is TGTGCCAGCAGCTTAGGGACATCTAGGCCCCTCTACTTC. It translates to CASSLGTSRPLYF. The entire variable domain, with the rest obtained from reference TRBV7-8 and TRBJ1-2, is as follows: GAGVSQSPRYKVAKRGQDVALRCDPISGHVSLFWYQQALGQGPEFLTYFQNEAQLDKSGLPSDRFFAERPEGSVSTLKIQRTQQEDSAVYLCASSLGTSRPLYFGSGTRLTVV.

The chain couples TRBV27 to TRBJ1-5; possibly TRBD1 for D (6 bases). Germline loops: CDR1 MNHEY, CDR2 SMNVEV (reference sequence). This CDR3 is built from 16 residues. The V end was cut by 5 bases, the J end by 4 bases, with 18 bases between. Written as DNA, the CDR3 is TGTGCCAGCAGTCCAACGCCGTACAGGGTGAATCAGCCCCAGCATTTT. Amino acid sequence: CASSPTPYRVNQPQHF.

J is TRBJ2-4 and V is TRBV7-8, with TRBD2 as a possible D gene (5 bases). Germline-derived CDR1 and CDR2 are SGHVS and FQNEAQ. V lost 8 bases, J lost 4 bases, and 18 bases lay in between. The CDR3 covers 15 residues. The CDR3 DNA reads TGTGCCAGCGGAAATCCGGGATCACTAAAAAACATTCAGTACTTC. This gives the protein CASGNPGSLKNIQYF.

The gene calls are TRBV5-5 and TRBJ1-5, with a tentative D call TRBD1 (6 bases). CDR3 size: 15 residues. CDR1 is SGHKS and CDR2 is YYEKEE in the germline V gene (reference sequence). The germline V and J ends were trimmed by 0 bases and 4 bases, with 11 bases remaining between them. CDR3 sequence: CASSLDRAKNQPQHF. For the CDR3, the DNA is TGTGCCAGCAGCTTGGACAGGGCTAAGAATCAGCCCCAGCATTTT.

V is TRBV4-1 and J is TRBJ1-1, with 9 bases fitting TRBD1. Germline CDR1 reads MGHRA; CDR2 reads YSYEKL. This CDR3 spans 16 amino acids. The V segment lost 4 bases and the J segment 0 bases; nucleotides outside the gene matches: 6. CDR3 amino acids: CASSPGQGTLNTEAFF. The CDR3 DNA reads as TGCGCCAGCAGCCCCGGACAGGGGACCTTGAACACTGAAGCTTTCTTT.

The J gene is TRBJ2-5, the V gene TRBV5-4; 12 nucleotides align to TRBD2. The trim removed 0 bases at V and 6 bases at J, leaving 6 bases unmatched. CDR1 is SGHNT, CDR2 YYREEE, per germline (reference sequence). The CDR3 runs to 16 residues. The CDR3 DNA reads TGTGCCAGCAGCTTGGACGGGACTAGCGGGTACAAGACCCAGTACTTC. As protein: CASSLDGTSGYKTQYF.

This clone has a handful of counts. The chain links TRBV5-1 to TRBJ2-7; maybe TRBD2 (6 bases). V lost 0 bases and J lost 4, with 11 bases in between. This CDR3 is 14 amino acids long. Germline V gene sequence: CDR1 SGHRS, CDR2 YFSETQ. The CDR3 coding sequence is TGCGCCAGCAGCTTGGAGCCAGGAGGGTACGAGCAGTACTTC. It is translated as CASSLEPGGYEQYF. Full variable domain (remainder filled in from reference TRBV5-1 and TRBJ2-7): KAGVTQTPRYLIKTRGQQVTLSCSPISGHRSVSWYQQTPGQGLQFLFEYFSETQRNKGNFPGRFSGRQFSNSRSEMNVSTLELGDSALYLCASSLEPGGYEQYFGPGTRLTVT.

This chain uses TRBV9 with TRBJ2-1, with 7 bases that match TRBD1. V was clipped by 1 base and J by 8 bases; unmatched bases: 3. The germline V gene has CDR1 SGDLS and CDR2 YYNGEE. This CDR3 contains 13 residues. CDR3 sequence: CASSVYRGDEQFF. The CDR3 DNA is TGTGCCAGCAGCGTATACAGGGGCGATGAGCAGTTCTTC.